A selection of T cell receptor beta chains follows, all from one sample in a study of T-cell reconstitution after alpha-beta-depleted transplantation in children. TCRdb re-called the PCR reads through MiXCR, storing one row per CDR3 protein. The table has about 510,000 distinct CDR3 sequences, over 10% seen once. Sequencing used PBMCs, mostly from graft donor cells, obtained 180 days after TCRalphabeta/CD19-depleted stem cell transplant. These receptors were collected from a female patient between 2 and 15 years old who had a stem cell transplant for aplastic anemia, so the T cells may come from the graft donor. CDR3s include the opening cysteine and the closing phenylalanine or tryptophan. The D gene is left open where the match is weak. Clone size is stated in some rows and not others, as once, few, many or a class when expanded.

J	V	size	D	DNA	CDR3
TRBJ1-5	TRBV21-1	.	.	TGTGCCAGCAGCACCCCATCAAAGGAAGGCACAAGGATTGTGCTTTACAATCAGCCCCAGCATTTT	CASSTPSKEGTRIVLYNQPQHF
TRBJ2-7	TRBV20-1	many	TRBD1	TGCAGTGCTAGATCGGGACAGGCCGGCGAGCAGTACTTC	CSARSGQAGEQYF
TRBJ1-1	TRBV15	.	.	TGTGCCACCAGCGCACATGTCAACCCGAGGGGTGAAGCTTTCTTT	CATSAHVNPRGEAFF
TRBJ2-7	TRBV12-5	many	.	TGTGCTAGTGGTTTGGGACCCTCCCCTTACGAGCAGTACTTC	CASGLGPSPYEQYF
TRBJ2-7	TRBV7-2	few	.	TGTGCCAGCAGCTTAGTCGACTACTACGAGCAGTACTTC	CASSLVDYYEQYF
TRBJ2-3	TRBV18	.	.	TGTGCCAGCTCCCTGCCCGAGCGACCTAGCACAGATACGCAGTATTTT	CASSLPERPSTDTQYF
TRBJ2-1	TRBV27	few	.	TGTGCCAGCCGCCTCGGGGACCGCTACAATGAGCAGTTCTTC	CASRLGDRYNEQFF
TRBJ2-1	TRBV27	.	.	TGTGCCAGCAGTCTGGGGGGCGGGGTAAGGGGCAATGAGCAGTTCTTC	CASSLGGGVRGNEQFF
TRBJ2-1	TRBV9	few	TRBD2	TGTGCCAGCAGCGTAGCTGGACTTACTCCTACTAGCGGGAGCTACAATGAGCAGTTCTTC	CASSVAGLTPTSGSYNEQFF
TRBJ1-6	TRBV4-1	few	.	TGCGCCAGCAGCCAGGGGATTTCACCCCTCCACTTT	CASSQGISPLHF
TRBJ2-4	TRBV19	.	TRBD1	TGTGCCAGTAGTATCCAGGGGGCGTCCATTCAGTACTTC	CASSIQGASIQYF
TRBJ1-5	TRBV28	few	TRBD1	TGTGCCAGCAGTCTACGGGACAGGGACAATCAGCCCCAGCATTTT	CASSLRDRDNQPQHF
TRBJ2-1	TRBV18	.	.	TGTGCCAGCTCACCATCCCCCAGGGCCTACAATGAGCAGTTCTTC	CASSPSPRAYNEQFF
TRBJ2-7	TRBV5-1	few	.	TGCGCCAGCAGACGGGGGTCCTACGAGCAGTACTTC	CASRRGSYEQYF
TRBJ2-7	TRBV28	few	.	TGTGCCAGCAGTTTGTTGTCTCGCGGGACCCAGGACGAGCAGTACTTC	CASSLLSRGTQDEQYF
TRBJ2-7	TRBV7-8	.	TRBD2	TGTGCCAGCAGCTTAGCCAGTCGGACTAGCGGCTACGAGCAGTACTTC	CASSLASRTSGYEQYF
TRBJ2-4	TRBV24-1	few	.	TGTGCCACCCAGGGTTTAACCAAAAACATTCAGTACTTC	CATQGLTKNIQYF
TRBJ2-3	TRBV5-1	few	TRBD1	TGCGCCAGCAGCCAGGGGACAGGGCCCATGAGATTAGATACGCAGTATTTT	CASSQGTGPMRLDTQYF
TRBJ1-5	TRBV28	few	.	TGTGCCAGCAGCGGCCGGGCCTTTAATCAGCCCCAGCATTTT	CASSGRAFNQPQHF
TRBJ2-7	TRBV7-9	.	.	TGTGCCAGCAGCTTAGCCCCGCTTGGCTCCTACGAGCAGTCCTTC	CASSLAPLGSYEQSF
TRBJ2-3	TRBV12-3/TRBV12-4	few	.	.	CASSLVFRAGPSTDTQYF
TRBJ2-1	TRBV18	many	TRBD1	TGTGCCAGCTCCCGACAGGGCGGTGAGCAGTTCTTC	CASSRQGGEQFF
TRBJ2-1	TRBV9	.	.	TGTGCCAGCAGCGTAGGGGGTTGGTCGGGGCCCTACAATGAGCAGTTCTTC	CASSVGGWSGPYNEQFF
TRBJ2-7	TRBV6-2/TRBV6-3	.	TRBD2	TGTGCCAGCAAGACTAGCGGGAAGGGAGAGCAGTACTTC	CASKTSGKGEQYF
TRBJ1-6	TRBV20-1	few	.	TGCAGTGCTTCCCCCGGGCTCCTACCATTT	CSASPGLLPF
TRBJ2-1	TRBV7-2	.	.	TGTGCCAGCAGCTTCGGCCTAGCAAATGACCAGTTCTTC	CASSFGLANDQFF
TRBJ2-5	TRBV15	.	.	TGTGCCACCAGCAGAGGAGAAGGGGGGCGAGCAGGAGAGACCCAGTACTTC	CATSRGEGGRAGETQYF
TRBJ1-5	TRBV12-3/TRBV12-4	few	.	TGTGCCAGCAGACAGGATTACAATCAGCCCCAGCATTTT	CASRQDYNQPQHF
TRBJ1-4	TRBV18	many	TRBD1	TGTGCCAGCTCCCCAACCTTCCCGGGACAGGGGGCTAATGAAAAACTGTTTTTT	CASSPTFPGQGANEKLFF
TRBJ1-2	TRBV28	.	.	TGTGCCAGCAGGAAGGCCGCGGGGAGCTATGGCTACACCTTC	CASRKAAGSYGYTF
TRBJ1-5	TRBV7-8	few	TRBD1	TGTGCCAGCAGCTTCGGGACAGGTTTTAGCAATCAGCCCCAGCATTTT	CASSFGTGFSNQPQHF
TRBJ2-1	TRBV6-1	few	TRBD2	TGTGCCAGCAGTGATAGCGGGCCGGACGATGAGCAGTTCTTC	CASSDSGPDDEQFF
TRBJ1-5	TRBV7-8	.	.	TGTGCCAGCAGCCAGGCAGGCCCCAATCAGCCCCAGCATTTT	CASSQAGPNQPQHF
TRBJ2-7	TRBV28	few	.	TGTGCCAGCAGTTTTGTGGGGCAGGGGATATACGAGCAGTACTTC	CASSFVGQGIYEQYF
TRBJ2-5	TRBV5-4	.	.	TGTGCCAGCAGCTTACCCGGGACATCCTTCCAAGAGACCCAGTACTTC	CASSLPGTSFQETQYF
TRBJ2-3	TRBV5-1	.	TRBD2	TGCGCCAGCAGCTTGGCGGGCGGGAGAAGGACAGATACGCAGTATTTT	CASSLAGGRRTDTQYF
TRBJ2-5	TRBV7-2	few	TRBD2	TGTGCCAGCAGCTTACGCGGTCTGAGCGCGGGGGAGGAGACCCAGTACTTC	CASSLRGLSAGEETQYF
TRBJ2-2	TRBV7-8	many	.	TGTGCCAGCAGCCCTCTTGGGAGGGGACAGAGCCCGAACACCGGGGAGCTGTTTTTT	CASSPLGRGQSPNTGELFF
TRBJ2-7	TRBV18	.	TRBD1	TGTGCCAGCTCAGAGGGACAGGGAATAAGACCCCTCGAGCAGTACTTC	CASSEGQGIRPLEQYF
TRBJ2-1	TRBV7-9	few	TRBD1	TGTGCCAGCAGCTTTCCTTGGACAGGCCGCGACAATGAGCAGTTCTTC	CASSFPWTGRDNEQFF
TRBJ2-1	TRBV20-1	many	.	TGCAGTGCTATGGGCCTCCGGATATACAATGAGCAGTTCTTC	CSAMGLRIYNEQFF
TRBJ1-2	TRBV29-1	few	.	TGCAGCGGCATGCAGAACTATGGCTACACCTTC	CSGMQNYGYTF
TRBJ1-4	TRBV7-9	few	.	TGTGCCAGCAGCGCTAGTGGCGGGGTTGTTGAAAAACTGTTTTTT	CASSASGGVVEKLFF
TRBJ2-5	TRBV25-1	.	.	TGTGCCAGCAGTGAAAGGAATGATGGCAGGCGAGAGACCCAGTACTTC	CASSERNDGRRETQYF
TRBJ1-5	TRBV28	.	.	TGTGCCAGCAGAGGCGGATACGCGGACAGTCGGCCCCAGCATTTT	CASRGGYADSRPQHF